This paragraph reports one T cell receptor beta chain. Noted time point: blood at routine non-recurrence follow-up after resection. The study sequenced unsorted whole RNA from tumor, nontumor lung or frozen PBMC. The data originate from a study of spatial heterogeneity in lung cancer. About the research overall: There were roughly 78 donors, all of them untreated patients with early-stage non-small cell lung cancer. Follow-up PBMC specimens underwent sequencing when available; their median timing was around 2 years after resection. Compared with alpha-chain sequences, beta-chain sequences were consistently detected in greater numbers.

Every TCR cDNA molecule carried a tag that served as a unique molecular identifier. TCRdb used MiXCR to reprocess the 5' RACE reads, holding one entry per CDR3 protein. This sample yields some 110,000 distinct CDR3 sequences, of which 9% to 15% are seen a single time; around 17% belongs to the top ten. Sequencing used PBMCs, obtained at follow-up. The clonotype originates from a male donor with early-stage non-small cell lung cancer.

CDR3 in amino acids: CASSLQGQPQHF. The CDR3 region has the DNA TGTGCCAGCAGTTTGCAGGGTCAGCCCCAGCATTTT. J is TRBJ1-5 and V is TRBV12-3 or TRBV12-4; the D gene is possibly TRBD1 (5 bases). The CDR3 extends over 12 amino acids. V was cut by 3 bases and J by 6 bases, with 6 bases left in between.